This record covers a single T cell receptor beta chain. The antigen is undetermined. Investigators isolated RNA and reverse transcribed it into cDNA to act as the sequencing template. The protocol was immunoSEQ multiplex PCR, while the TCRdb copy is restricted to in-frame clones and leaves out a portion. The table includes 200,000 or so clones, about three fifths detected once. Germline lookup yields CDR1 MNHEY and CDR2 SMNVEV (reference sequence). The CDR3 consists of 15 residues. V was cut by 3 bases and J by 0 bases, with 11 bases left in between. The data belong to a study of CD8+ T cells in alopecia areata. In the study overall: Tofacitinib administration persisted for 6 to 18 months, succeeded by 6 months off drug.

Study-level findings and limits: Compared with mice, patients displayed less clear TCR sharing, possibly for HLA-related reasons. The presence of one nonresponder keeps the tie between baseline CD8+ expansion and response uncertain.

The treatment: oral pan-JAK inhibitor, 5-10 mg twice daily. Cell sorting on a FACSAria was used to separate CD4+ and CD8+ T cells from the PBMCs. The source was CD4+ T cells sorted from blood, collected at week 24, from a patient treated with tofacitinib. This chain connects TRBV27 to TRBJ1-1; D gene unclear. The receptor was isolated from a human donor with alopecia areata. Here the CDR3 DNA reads TGTGCCAGCAGTTTCGCCGGGGTAATGAACACTGAAGCTTTCTTT. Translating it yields CASSFAGVMNTEAFF.